The 4 T cell receptor beta chains in this list originate from one sample, sequenced in a study of molecular identifiers for immune sequencing clone quantification. MiXCR, applied by TCRdb to the PCR reads, yields one record per CDR3 protein. The table records some 40,000 distinct CDR3 sequences, about a fifth of them present only once. Specimen: naive CD8+ T cells from blood, with Jurkat cell RNA spiked in. Subset noted: FACS-sorted CD8+CD4-CCR7+CD45RA+ naive T cells. The receptors were sampled from a human donor in good health. Some libraries in this study had Jurkat cell RNA spiked in.

In this sample, this clonotype turned up many times. The rearrangement links TRBV7-9 to TRBJ2-1; D perhaps matches TRBD2 (6 bases). CDR1 is SEHNR, CDR2 FQNEAQ, per germline (reference sequence). This CDR3 has 13 amino acids. Trimming removed 9 bases at V and 7 bases at J, with 16 bases between. CDR3 sequence reads: CASFGWAGNEQFF. The CDR3 DNA reads as TGTGCCAGTTTTGGCTGGGCGGGGAATGAGCAGTTCTTC. Supplemented by reference TRBV7-9 and TRBJ2-1, the full variable domain reads DTGVSQNPRHKITKRGQNVTFRCDPISEHNRLYWYRQTLGQGPEFLTYFQNEAQLEKSRLLSDRFSAERPKGSFSTLEIQRTEQGDSAMYLCASFGWAGNEQFFGPGTRLTVL.

Many counts were recorded for this clonotype. This CDR3 reads CSVWGQPGELFF. The CDR3 nucleotides are TGCAGCGTTTGGGGACAGCCCGGGGAGCTGTTTTTT. The chain uses TRBV29-1 and TRBJ2-2; TRBD1 matches at 7 bases. The CDR3 extends over 12 amino acids. The V gene end was trimmed by 5 bases and the J gene end by 6 bases; junction bases not matched to a gene: 3. Germline-derived CDR1 and CDR2 are SQVTM and ANQGSEA.

This clonotype was counted at least ten times. The rearrangement links TRBV27 to TRBJ2-3; D remains ambiguous. V lost 0 bases to trimming and J lost 8 bases, with 18 bases between them. Per germline, CDR1 MNHEY and CDR2 SMNVEV (reference sequence). CDR3 length: 16 residues. CDR3 nucleotides: TGTGCCAGCAGTTTATCAAAGCCCCTAGGGCCCGCTACGCAGTATTTT. Translated: CASSLSKPLGPATQYF.

This clonotype was picked up many times. The V and J genes are TRBV27 and TRBJ1-1, with 7 bases matching TRBD1. The germline CDR1 and CDR2 sequences are MNHEY and SMNVEV (reference sequence). V was pared by 5 bases and J by 2 bases, with 11 bases of the junction left unmatched. This CDR3 contains 16 residues. Here the CDR3 reads CASSPFLTGENTEAFF. The CDR3 DNA follows: TGTGCCAGCAGTCCCTTCTTAACAGGGGAAAACACTGAAGCTTTCTTT.